The sample holds a few counts of the clone carrying this T cell receptor (beta chain). Its antigen is currently unknown. The sample originates from a study of CD8+ T cells in alopecia areata. Overall study findings and caveats: Tofacitinib significantly brought down scalp clonality and expanded CD8+ clones among top 100. Higher clonality than in normal scalp was seen in lesional scalp, especially alopecia totalis/universalis.

Indicated treatment: oral pan-JAK inhibitor, 5-10 mg twice daily. Sequencing used cDNA as its template, made by extracting RNA and reverse transcribing it. Generated by immunoSEQ multiplex PCR, the TCRdb table keeps only in-frame clones and is missing some. The sample yields about 200,000 clones, 45% to 75% seen once. The CDR3 extends over 16 amino acids. Germline V lookup: CDR1 KGHSH, CDR2 LQKENI. Trimming removed 1 base from V and 1 base from J, with 10 bases in between. J is TRBJ2-2 and V is TRBV18; D is possibly TRBD1 (5 bases). Sequences were derived from CD4+ T cells sorted from blood, sampled at week 4, from a patient treated with tofacitinib. The sequence was collected from a human donor with alopecia areata. The CDR3 protein is CASSPRARENTGELFF. The CDR3 coding sequence is TGTGCCAGCTCACCACGCGCCAGGGAGAACACCGGGGAGCTGTTTTTT.